The 11 T cell receptor beta chains given below trace back to one sample, sequenced in a study of control samples from healthy donors and cancer patients. Sequencing used immunoSEQ multiplex PCR; TCRdb keeps in-frame clones, though not all of them. In the table there are approximately 160,000 clones, more than 85% of which are singletons. Sequencing used blood. The source is a woman aged 40 to 49 in good health.

Here the CDR3 DNA reads TGTGCCAGTAGTACCGATCTGTACGCTGAAGCTTTCTTT. The encoded protein is CASSTDLYAEAFF. The chain uses TRBV19 and TRBJ1-1; no firm D call. Germline loops: CDR1 LNHDA, CDR2 SQIVND (reference sequence). The length of the CDR3 is 13 residues. V gave up 4 bases and J gave up 6 bases, with 12 bases separating them.

The chain has TRBV5-1 and TRBJ2-1, with unresolved D. CDR3 length: 16 amino acids. Between the trimmed V and J ends, which lost 4 bases and 5 bases, there was a span of 19 bases. Germline values: CDR1 SGHRS, CDR2 YFSETQ. CDR3 residues: CASSPPGVVGHNEQFF. The CDR3 nucleotides are TGCGCCAGCAGCCCACCTGGGGTGGTTGGCCACAATGAGCAGTTCTTC. Using reference TRBV5-1 and TRBJ2-1 for the parts outside the CDR3, the full variable domain is KAGVTQTPRYLIKTRGQQVTLSCSPISGHRSVSWYQQTPGQGLQFLFEYFSETQRNKGNFPGRFSGRQFSNSRSEMNVSTLELGDSALYLCASSPPGVVGHNEQFFGPGTRLTVL.

This clone was seen once. V gene TRBV2 combines with J gene TRBJ1-5, with unresolved D. This CDR3 has 14 amino acids. The germline V gene has CDR1 SNHLY and CDR2 FYNNEI. With 1 base removed from V and 0 bases from J, the gap between germline ends came to 4 bases. The chain's CDR3 is CASSEGPSNQPQHF. CDR3 nucleotide sequence: TGTGCCAGCAGTGAAGGCCCTAGCAATCAGCCCCAGCATTTT.

The V call is TRBV2, the J call TRBJ1-3; D uncertain. Germline V gene data show CDR1 as SNHLY and CDR2 as FYNNEI. V lost 1 base to trimming and J lost 9 bases, with 16 bases between them. This CDR3 contains 15 residues. CDR3 sequence reads: CASSEGPGLEGTIYF. DNA for the CDR3: TGTGCCAGCAGTGAAGGTCCCGGCCTGGAGGGCACCATATATTTT.

The chain joins TRBV2 to TRBJ1-1; D remains unclear. CDR1 is SNHLY and CDR2 is FYNNEI in the germline V gene. This CDR3 has 15 residues. Trimming removed 6 bases at V and 3 bases at J, with 17 bases between. The CDR3 DNA sequence: TGTGCCAGCAGCGCGACCCGAACCTGGGACACTGAAGCTTTCTTT. It is translated as CASSATRTWDTEAFF.

A single count supports this clone. The chain uses TRBV7-2 and TRBJ1-2; D is possibly TRBD1 (5 bases). The germline V gene encodes CDR1 SGHTA and CDR2 FQGNSA. V lost 1 base to trimming and J lost 9 bases, with 12 bases between them. The CDR3 spans 13 residues. The CDR3 nucleotides read TGTGCCAGCAGCTTAGGTCTCAGGGCTAGCTACACCTTC. Amino acid sequence: CASSLGLRASYTF.

This clone was seen a handful of times. The chain combines TRBV7-8 with TRBJ1-2; D is unclear. Per germline, CDR1 SGHVS and CDR2 FQNEAQ. CDR3 size: 13 residues. Trimming cost V 1 base and J 3 bases, with 6 bases left between them. The CDR3 bases are TGTGCCAGCAGCTTAGACGAAGACTATGGCTACACCTTC. Amino acids: CASSLDEDYGYTF.

The chain combines TRBV7-7 with TRBJ2-5, with D possibly called TRBD1 or TRBD2 (5 bases each). This CDR3 is 12 amino acids long. Per the germline V gene, CDR1 is SSHAT and CDR2 is FNYEAQ (reference sequence). With 5 bases removed from V and 9 bases from J, the gap between germline ends came to 13 bases. CDR3 coding DNA: TGTGCCAGCAGCCCCGGTGGGGGACCCCAGTACTTC. Translated: CASSPGGGPQYF.

J is TRBJ2-3 and V is TRBV11-2; no clear D. Trimming pared 1 base from V and 5 bases from J, leaving 4 bases between. Per the germline V gene, CDR1 is SGHAT and CDR2 is FQNNGV. The CDR3 spans 12 residues. CDR3 residues: CASSLGRDTQYF. The CDR3 DNA is TGTGCCAGCAGCTTAGGGAGAGATACGCAGTATTTT.

The count of this clone is one. The J gene is TRBJ2-3, the V gene TRBV19, with 10 bases matching TRBD2. The CDR3 has 14 amino acids. CDR1 and CDR2 from the germline V gene are LNHDA and SQIVND (reference sequence). The J segment lost 2 bases and the V segment lost 10 bases, leaving 6 bases of the junction unmatched. CDR3 loop: CATRTSGTTDTQYF. CDR3 coding DNA: TGTGCCACGAGGACTAGCGGCACCACAGATACGCAGTATTTT.

A few counts support this clone. The chain has TRBV12-3 or TRBV12-4 and TRBJ2-7; D possibly uses TRBD1 or TRBD2 (5 bases each). V dropped 7 bases and J dropped 4 bases, with 11 bases sitting between them. This CDR3 contains 12 residues. The CDR3 sequence: CASTGPTYEQYF. The DNA for the CDR3 is TGTGCCAGCACGGGACCCACTTACGAGCAGTACTTC.